The 27 T cell receptor beta chains reported below all come from one sample, sequenced in a study of CD8 T cells in Susac syndrome. Reverse transcription used roughly 0.5 to 1 ug RNA and random hexamers. TCRdb itself ran the immunoSEQ multiplex PCR reads through MiXCR, one entry per CDR3 protein. The profile shows 65,000 to 85,000 distinct CDR3 sequences, approximately 93% of them singletons. The sequenced sample was CD8+ T cells from PBMCs. The source is a human donor with Susac syndrome.

This chain uses TRBV5-1 with TRBJ1-1; D possibly corresponds to TRBD1 (6 bases). Between the trimmed V and J ends, which lost 4 bases and 1 base, there was a span of 17 bases. The germline CDR1 and CDR2 sequences are SGHRS and YFSETQ. CDR3 length: 16 residues. CDR3 amino acids: CASSPGRGGRNTEAFF. The CDR3 nucleotides are TGCGCCAGCAGCCCGGGAAGGGGGGGCCGGAACACTGAAGCTTTCTTT.

This rearrangement joins TRBV4-3 to TRBJ2-2, with D perhaps TRBD1 (6 bases). The CDR3 has 18 amino acids. CDR1 is LGHNA and CDR2 is YSLEER in the germline V gene. Trimming shortened V by 0 bases and J by 4 bases, and 18 bases separated the two germline ends. CDR3 loop: CASSQDPLQGAITGELFF. In nucleotides, the CDR3 is TGCGCCAGCAGCCAAGACCCTCTACAGGGCGCCATCACCGGGGAGCTGTTTTTT.

This chain links TRBV4-1 with TRBJ1-1; D is uncertain. Looked up from germline, CDR1 is MGHRA and CDR2 is YSYEKL. The CDR3 spans 14 residues. With 1 base removed from V and 7 bases from J, the gap between germline ends came to 13 bases. DNA of the CDR3: TGCGCCAGCAGCCAAGCTGAGGAGAGGGATGAAGCTTTCTTT. This codes for CASSQAEERDEAFF.

This clonotype was seen a single time. This chain connects TRBV20-1 to TRBJ1-2; D gene uncertain. Trimming stripped 5 bases from V and 2 bases from J, with 12 bases between. The CDR3 consists of 13 residues. CDR1 is DFQATT, CDR2 SNEGSKA, per germline (reference sequence). DNA of the CDR3: TGCAGTGCTGCCGACCCCAGGAACTATGGCTACACCTTC. It encodes CSAADPRNYGYTF.

The V and J genes are TRBV7-9 and TRBJ2-1; D not resolved. Germline CDR1 reads SEHNR; CDR2 reads FQNEAQ (reference sequence). V was trimmed by 2 bases and J by 4 bases, leaving 3 bases between them. This CDR3 is built from 12 residues. CDR3 DNA: TGTGCCAGCAGCTTAAGTTACAATGAGCAGTTCTTC. It codes for CASSLSYNEQFF.

The chain recombines TRBV4-3 with TRBJ2-7; 10 bases agree with TRBD1. Trimming at V came to 1 base and at J to 4 bases, leaving 4 bases not matched to a gene. The CDR3 contains 15 residues. CDR1 is LGHNA and CDR2 is YSLEER in the germline V gene. The CDR3: CASSQAGTGVYEQYF. CDR3 nucleotides: TGCGCCAGCAGCCAAGCCGGGACAGGGGTTTACGAGCAGTACTTC.

This chain joins TRBV27 and TRBJ2-7, with 15 bases that match TRBD2. The germline gives CDR1 MNHEY, CDR2 SMNVEV (reference sequence). The CDR3 spans 16 residues. V dropped 6 bases and J dropped 4; count of bases not matched to a gene: 7. DNA for the CDR3: TGTGCCAGCAGCCAAACCGGGACTAGCGGGAGGTACGAGCAGTACTTC. It codes for CASSQTGTSGRYEQYF.

The gene calls are TRBV29-1 and TRBJ1-3; tentative D call: TRBD1 (5 bases). CDR1 is SQVTM, CDR2 ANQGSEA, per germline. Trimming cost V 3 bases and J 5 bases, with 8 bases left between them. The CDR3 contains 12 residues. CDR3 sequence reads: CSVDEGRNTIYF. The CDR3 DNA reads TGCAGCGTTGACGAGGGGAGAAACACCATATATTTT.

This clonotype was recorded once. The chain employs TRBV5-1 and TRBJ2-2; perhaps TRBD1 as D (6 bases). This CDR3 spans 16 amino acids. Trimming removed 4 bases from V and 0 bases from J, with 13 bases in between. CDR1 SGHRS and CDR2 YFSETQ come from the germline V gene. CDR3: CASSPLAGANTGELFF. As DNA, the CDR3 is TGCGCCAGCAGCCCCCTGGCAGGGGCGAACACCGGGGAGCTGTTTTTT.

This rearrangement joins TRBV7-6 to TRBJ2-1; TRBD2 matches at 9 bases. Germline CDR1 and CDR2: SGHVS and FNYEAQ. The CDR3 runs to 18 residues. The V and J ends lost 4 bases and 8 bases, in that order; junction bases with no gene match: 18. This CDR3 reads CASSSGTSLLDLYDEQFF. CDR3 bases: TGTGCCAGCAGCTCAGGGACTAGCCTATTGGACCTTTACGATGAGCAGTTCTTC.

The chain has TRBV9 and TRBJ2-1, with 7 bases fitting TRBD2. The CDR3 runs 16 residues. CDR1 and CDR2 (germline): SGDLS, YYNGEE. The V and J ends lost 0 bases and 3 bases, in that order; junction bases with no gene match: 6. For the CDR3, the DNA is TGTGCCAGCAGCGTAGGGGGGGGAGTAGACTACAATGAGCAGTTCTTC. Its translation is CASSVGGGVDYNEQFF.

The chain links TRBV28 to TRBJ2-7, with 9 bases matching TRBD2. The junction had 16 bases not matched to a gene; V was cut back by 2 bases and J by 2 bases. The CDR3 extends over 19 amino acids. The germline CDR1 and CDR2 sequences are MDHEN and SYDVKM. CDR3 sequence: CASSLRQITRLAETYEQYF. CDR3 DNA sequence: TGTGCCAGCAGTTTACGTCAAATAACGCGACTAGCGGAGACCTACGAGCAGTACTTC.

V gene TRBV5-4 combines with J gene TRBJ2-7; 11 bases line up with TRBD2. This CDR3 spans 14 amino acids. Germline loops: CDR1 SGHNT, CDR2 YYREEE (reference sequence). With V trimmed by 0 bases and J by 6 bases, 2 bases remained unmatched. The CDR3 loop reads CASSLASGRSEQYF. CDR3 nucleotide sequence: TGTGCCAGCAGCTTGGCTAGCGGGAGGAGCGAGCAGTACTTC.

The rearrangement joins TRBV5-1 to TRBJ2-7; D is undetermined. Germline values: CDR1 SGHRS, CDR2 YFSETQ. The CDR3 spans 15 residues. Trimming removed 5 bases at V and 3 bases at J, with 18 bases between. DNA for the CDR3: TGCGCCAGCAGTTCGTCAGGAGTCGGATTCTACGAGCAGTACTTC. The encoded protein is CASSSSGVGFYEQYF.

This clonotype was counted once. The chain is built from TRBV19 and TRBJ1-5, with TRBD1 as a possible D gene (5 bases). V was cut by 9 bases and J by 0 bases, with 9 bases left in between. Germline V CDR1 and CDR2: LNHDA, SQIVND (reference sequence). The CDR3 loop spans 13 amino acids. CDR3 amino acids: CASREYSNQPQHF. The DNA of the CDR3 is TGTGCCAGCAGGGAGTATAGCAATCAGCCCCAGCATTTT.

The genes are TRBV10-3 and TRBJ2-1, with D tentatively TRBD1 (6 bases). Per the germline V gene, CDR1 is ENHRY and CDR2 is SYGVKD. The V end lost 2 bases, the J end lost 2 bases, and 10 bases lay between the germline ends. This CDR3 region has 15 residues. CDR3 sequence: CAISERGSPYNEQFF. As DNA, the CDR3 is TGTGCCATCAGTGAGAGGGGGTCTCCCTACAATGAGCAGTTCTTC.

The gene calls are TRBV7-9 and TRBJ1-4, with 9 bases that match TRBD1. The V gene's germline CDR1 is SEHNR and CDR2 FQNEAQ (reference sequence). The CDR3 consists of 15 residues. The V and J ends lost 4 bases and 2 bases, in that order; junction bases with no gene match: 2. The CDR3 is CASSSDRGTNEKLFF. The CDR3 DNA reads TGTGCCAGCAGCTCCGACAGGGGGACTAATGAAAAACTGTTTTTT.

This clonotype was detected only once. The chain uses TRBV7-9 and TRBJ1-5; D remains unclear. The CDR3 has 17 amino acids. V was trimmed by 2 bases and J by 4 bases, leaving 18 bases between them. CDR1 SEHNR and CDR2 FQNEAQ come from the germline V gene (reference sequence). This CDR3 is CASSLYPGRSKNQPQHF. The CDR3 DNA reads as TGTGCCAGCAGCTTATACCCTGGACGCAGCAAAAATCAGCCCCAGCATTTT.

The V call is TRBV2, the J call TRBJ2-7, with 9 positions matching TRBD1. The CDR3 is 13 residues long. V dropped 10 bases and J dropped 6; count of bases not matched to a gene: 10. From germline, CDR1 is SNHLY and CDR2 FYNNEI. This CDR3 is CANAPGTGSEQYF. As DNA, the CDR3 is TGTGCCAACGCCCCCGGGACAGGGAGCGAGCAGTACTTC. The full variable domain, in which reference TRBV2 and TRBJ2-7 provide the parts outside the CDR3, is EPEVTQTPSHQVTQMGQEVILRCVPISNHLYFYWYRQILGQKVEFLVSFYNNEISEKSEIFDDQFSVERPDGSNFTLKIRSTKLEDSAMYFCANAPGTGSEQYFGPGTRLTVT.

The chain joins TRBV30 to TRBJ2-7; 11 positions agree with TRBD1. The CDR3 runs 14 residues. V shed 1 base and J 3 bases; nucleotides not matched to a gene: 2. From germline, CDR1 is GTSNPN and CDR2 SVGIG (reference sequence). The CDR3 reads CAWSAGTGGYEQYF. CDR3 nucleotides: TGTGCCTGGAGTGCCGGGACAGGGGGCTACGAGCAGTACTTC.

This clonotype showed up just once. This chain joins TRBV28 and TRBJ1-1; a weak D match, TRBD1 (5 bases). Germline CDR1 MDHEN, CDR2 SYDVKM. The V and J ends lost 3 bases and 5 bases respectively, with 19 bases between them. The CDR3 is 16 amino acids. CDR3 DNA sequence: TGTGCCAGCAGTTTGAGAACCGGCGGGGGAACGACTGAAGCTTTCTTT. Its translation: CASSLRTGGGTTEAFF.

The chain recombines TRBV20-1 with TRBJ1-2, with 8 bases fitting TRBD1. V was clipped by 6 bases and J by 6 bases; unmatched bases: 12. CDR3 size: 14 residues. The germline gives CDR1 DFQATT, CDR2 SNEGSKA (reference sequence). CDR3 sequence: CSAVTGGDLDGYTF. CDR3 DNA sequence: TGCAGTGCCGTCACAGGGGGGGACTTGGATGGCTACACCTTC.

The V and J genes are TRBV5-6 and TRBJ2-7, with 13 bases matching TRBD2. This CDR3 is 24 amino acids long. Losses at the gene ends were 4 bases for V and 0 bases for J; bases not matched to a gene: 28. Per germline, CDR1 SGHDT and CDR2 YYEEEE. The CDR3 sequence: CASSTGTSGIAPFAVDRSSYEQYF. The CDR3 DNA reads TGTGCCAGCAGCACCGGGACTAGCGGGATCGCCCCCTTCGCCGTCGACCGAAGCTCCTACGAGCAGTACTTC. Complete variable domain (other parts from reference TRBV5-6 and TRBJ2-7): DAGVTQSPTHLIKTRGQQVTLRCSPKSGHDTVSWYQQALGQGPQFIFQYYEEEERQRGNFPDRFSGHQFPNYSSELNVNALLLGDSALYLCASSTGTSGIAPFAVDRSSYEQYFGPGTRLTVT.

The chain couples TRBV2 to TRBJ2-1; D is undetermined. The germline V and J ends were trimmed by 2 bases and 9 bases, with 14 bases remaining between them. This CDR3 contains 14 residues. Germline lookup yields CDR1 SNHLY and CDR2 FYNNEI. CDR3 coding DNA: TGTGCCAGCAGTGAACGGGCGGTCGGCGGTGAGCAGTTCTTC. Translation gives CASSERAVGGEQFF.

J is TRBJ1-6 and V is TRBV4-2; D possibly corresponds to TRBD1 (5 bases). The V and J ends lost 0 bases and 5 bases respectively, with 17 bases between them. The V gene's germline CDR1 is LGHNA and CDR2 YNFKEQ. The CDR3 runs 18 residues. The CDR3 region has the DNA TGTGCCAGCAGCCAAGATCATGGTGGGGGAAGAGATAATTCACCCCTCCACTTT. It yields the protein CASSQDHGGGRDNSPLHF.

The rearrangement joins TRBV3-1 to TRBJ2-1; 14 bases match TRBD2. V trimming: 1 base; J trimming: 5 bases; junction bases outside the gene matches: 7. Germline loops: CDR1 LGHDT, CDR2 YNNKEL (reference sequence). This CDR3 contains 18 residues. The CDR3 coding sequence is TGTGCCAGCAGCCAAGGGTGGACTAGCGGGGGGTCCGACAATGAGCAGTTCTTC. This translates into CASSQGWTSGGSDNEQFF.

The chain joins TRBV6-2 or TRBV6-3 to TRBJ1-5; weak D call: TRBD1 (5 bases). Germline values: CDR1 MNHEY, CDR2 SVGEGT. The CDR3 is made up of 13 amino acids. Deletions cut 9 bases from V and 4 bases from J, with 13 bases between. This CDR3 is CASSGTTNQPQHF. The CDR3 DNA sequence: TGTGCCAGTTCCGGGACCACAAATCAGCCCCAGCATTTT.